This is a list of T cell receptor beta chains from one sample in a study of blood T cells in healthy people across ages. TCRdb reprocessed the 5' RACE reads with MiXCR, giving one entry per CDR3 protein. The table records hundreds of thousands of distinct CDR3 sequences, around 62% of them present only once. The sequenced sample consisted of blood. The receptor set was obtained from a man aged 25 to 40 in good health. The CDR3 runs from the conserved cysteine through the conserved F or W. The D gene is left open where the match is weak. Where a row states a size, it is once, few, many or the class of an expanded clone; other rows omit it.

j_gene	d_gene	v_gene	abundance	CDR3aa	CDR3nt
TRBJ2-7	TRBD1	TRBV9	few	CASSVGRTGGGYEQYF	TGTGCCAGCAGCGTAGGGAGGACAGGGGGCGGCTACGAGCAGTACTTC
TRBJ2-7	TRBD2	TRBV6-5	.	CAVGGGSYEQYF	TGTGCGGTTGGGGGGGGATCCTACGAGCAGTACTTC
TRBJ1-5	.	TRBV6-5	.	CASRALGDQPQHF	TGTGCCAGCAGGGCCTTAGGGGATCAGCCCCAGCATTTT
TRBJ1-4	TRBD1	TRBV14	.	CASSHFGQGYEKLFF	TGTGCCAGCAGCCACTTCGGACAGGGCTATGAAAAACTGTTTTTT
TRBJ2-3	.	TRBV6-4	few	CASSPGTFDTDTQYF	TGTGCCAGCTCCCCCGGGACATTCGACACAGATACGCAGTATTTT
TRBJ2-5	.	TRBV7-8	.	CASSLRTGWKETQYF	TGTGCCAGCAGCTTGCGGACGGGATGGAAGGAGACCCAGTACTTC
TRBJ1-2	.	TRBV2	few	CASSGDVILNYGYTF	TGTGCCAGCAGTGGGGACGTAATACTTAACTATGGCTACACCTTC
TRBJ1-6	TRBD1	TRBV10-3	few	CAISAAGQGSSPLHF	TGTGCCATCAGTGCGGCGGGACAGGGGTCTTCACCCCTCCACTTT
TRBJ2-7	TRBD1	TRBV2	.	CASKTGASYEQYF	TGTGCCAGCAAAACAGGGGCCTCCTACGAGCAGTACTTC
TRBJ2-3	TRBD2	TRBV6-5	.	CASSYDRSLAASTDTQYF	TGTGCCAGCAGTTACGATCGTTCACTAGCGGCTTCCACAGATACGCAGTATTTT
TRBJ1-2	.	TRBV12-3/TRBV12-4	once	CASSLAPAGHGYTF	TGTGCCAGCAGTTTAGCGCCGGCAGGGCATGGCTACACCTTC
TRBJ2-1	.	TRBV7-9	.	CASTLEDFPNEQFF	TGTGCCAGCACCCTAGAGGACTTTCCCAATGAGCAGTTCTTC
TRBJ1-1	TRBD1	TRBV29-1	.	CSVKVTGLNTEAFF	TGCAGCGTTAAGGTGACAGGGTTGAACACTGAAGCTTTCTTT